The 25 T cell receptor beta chains reported below all come from one sample, sequenced in a study of shared clonotypes between healthy human individuals. Generated by immunoSEQ multiplex PCR, the TCRdb table keeps only in-frame clones and is missing some. The data contain some 1.5 million clones, under 99% of them singletons. Sequencing was done on a sample of naive CD4+ T cells sorted from blood. This sample's subset: CD45RA+ positively selected. The receptors come from a man aged 30 to 45 in good health.

CDR3 coding DNA: TGTGCCAGCAGTTATTCAGGGACCGCGAACACCGGGGAGCTGTTTTTT. Amino acid sequence: CASSYSGTANTGELFF. This chain joins TRBV2 and TRBJ2-2, with D perhaps given as TRBD1 or TRBD2 (5 bases each). V lost 5 bases to trimming and J lost 0 bases, with 13 bases between them. The CDR3 has 16 amino acids. Germline V gene sequence: CDR1 SNHLY, CDR2 FYNNEI.

A single count supports this clone. V gene TRBV29-1 combines with J gene TRBJ2-7, with no clear D. V was cut by 3 bases and J by 3 bases, with 12 bases left in between. This CDR3 region has 13 residues. The germline gives CDR1 SQVTM, CDR2 ANQGSEA. CDR3: CSVELGENYEQYF. CDR3 sequence (DNA): TGCAGCGTTGAGCTTGGGGAAAACTACGAGCAGTACTTC.

The CDR3 is CASSLPSGRAVEQYF. Here the CDR3 DNA reads TGTGCCAGCAGCTTACCCAGCGGGAGGGCAGTCGAGCAGTACTTC. The V call is TRBV7-9, the J call TRBJ2-7; 10 bases align to TRBD2. The CDR3 is made up of 15 amino acids. V shed 2 bases, J shed 6 bases, and the junction held 7 bases outside the gene matches. The V gene's germline CDR1 is SEHNR and CDR2 FQNEAQ (reference sequence). The complete variable domain, with remaining parts taken from reference TRBV7-9 and TRBJ2-7, reads DTGVSQNPRHKITKRGQNVTFRCDPISEHNRLYWYRQTLGQGPEFLTYFQNEAQLEKSRLLSDRFSAERPKGSFSTLEIQRTEQGDSAMYLCASSLPSGRAVEQYFGPGTRLTVT.

The rearrangement links TRBV20-1 to TRBJ2-1; the D gene is possibly TRBD2 (5 bases). The CDR3 runs to 11 residues. The ends were cut back, 6 bases at V and 10 bases at J, with 13 bases in the middle. The V gene's germline CDR1 is DFQATT and CDR2 SNEGSKA (reference sequence). The CDR3 spells CSALTREEQFF. CDR3 coding DNA: TGCAGTGCCCTTACTAGAGAGGAGCAGTTCTTC.

The chain couples TRBV7-2 to TRBJ2-7; 10 nucleotides agree with TRBD2. Germline V gives CDR1 SGHTA, CDR2 FQGNSA. V shed 1 base, J shed 3 bases, and the junction held 9 bases outside the gene matches. The CDR3 runs 17 residues. The CDR3 sequence: CASSLVLSSGSIYEQYF. CDR3 DNA: TGTGCCAGCAGCTTAGTCCTTTCTAGCGGGAGTATCTACGAGCAGTACTTC.

CDR3 protein: CASSVGGPPGELFF. The CDR3 region has the DNA TGCGCCAGCAGCGTTGGAGGGCCCCCCGGGGAGCTGTTTTTT. The V and J genes are TRBV5-1 and TRBJ2-2, with D tentatively TRBD2 (6 bases). The CDR3 sequence is 14 residues long. V was cut by 4 bases and J by 6 bases, with 13 bases left in between. Germline loops: CDR1 SGHRS, CDR2 YFSETQ.

The J gene is TRBJ2-3, the V gene TRBV27; D is possibly TRBD1 (6 bases). This CDR3 contains 18 residues. The germline V gene encodes CDR1 MNHEY and CDR2 SMNVEV (reference sequence). V lost 2 bases to trimming and J lost 0 bases, with 18 bases between them. CDR3 DNA: TGTGCCAGCAGTTTAATTGCCCTGGCAGGGGCTAGCACAGATACGCAGTATTTT. Protein sequence: CASSLIALAGASTDTQYF.

The chain carries TRBV5-1 and TRBJ1-2; 9 nucleotides agree with TRBD1. Germline V gives CDR1 SGHRS, CDR2 YFSETQ. J lost 7 bases, V lost 4 bases, and 5 bases had no gene match. The CDR3 has 13 residues. This chain's CDR3 is CASSGDRVSGYTF. CDR3 DNA: TGCGCCAGCAGCGGGGACAGGGTTAGTGGCTACACCTTC.

V and J are TRBV7-2 and TRBJ2-3; 11 bases agree with TRBD2. This CDR3 spans 16 amino acids. The J segment lost 6 bases and the V segment lost 0 bases, leaving 5 bases of the junction unmatched. Germline-derived CDR1 and CDR2 are SGHTA and FQGNSA. DNA for the CDR3: TGTGCCAGCAGCTTAGCGAGGCTAGCGGGAGGTGATACGCAGTATTTT. Its translation is CASSLARLAGGDTQYF.

The chain links TRBV28 to TRBJ2-1, with D tentatively TRBD1 (6 bases). Germline loops: CDR1 MDHEN, CDR2 SYDVKM. Trimming stripped 6 bases from V and 3 bases from J, with 15 bases between. There are 15 residues in the CDR3. CDR3 bases: TGTGCCAGCAGCCCAGCAGGGGCGAACTACAATGAGCAGTTCTTC. Its protein is CASSPAGANYNEQFF.

The chain employs TRBV27 and TRBJ2-2; either TRBD1 or TRBD2 may fit D (6 bases each). This CDR3 has 18 amino acids. The germline V gene has CDR1 MNHEY and CDR2 SMNVEV (reference sequence). The V and J ends lost 4 bases and 5 bases respectively, with 23 bases between them. The CDR3 spells CASSSSIVDGGLTGELFF. The CDR3 nucleotides are TGTGCCAGCAGTTCCTCAATAGTGGACGGGGGCCTAACCGGGGAGCTGTTTTTT.

This chain's CDR3 is CASSVTVGSLTEAFF. CDR3 coding DNA: TGTGCCAGCAGCGTGACAGTGGGTTCGTTGACTGAAGCTTTCTTT. The chain links TRBV9 to TRBJ1-1; maybe TRBD1 (5 bases). The CDR3 loop spans 15 amino acids. From germline, CDR1 is SGDLS and CDR2 YYNGEE. Trimming left V 2 bases short and J 5 bases short, with 16 bases between. Drawing the rest from reference TRBV9 and TRBJ1-1, the complete variable domain is DSGVTQTPKHLITATGQRVTLRCSPRSGDLSVYWYQQSLDQGLQFLIQYYNGEERAKGNILERFSAQQFPDLHSELNLSSLELGDSALYFCASSVTVGSLTEAFFGQGTRLTVV.

In nucleotides, the CDR3 is TGTGCCAGCAGTCCCGGCCGGCGGTACGAGCAGTACTTC. Protein product: CASSPGRRYEQYF. The chain joins TRBV28 to TRBJ2-7; no firm D call. V lost 5 bases to trimming and J lost 4 bases, with 12 bases between them. CDR1 and CDR2 from the germline V gene are MDHEN and SYDVKM. The CDR3 sequence is 13 residues long.

The sample holds one count of this clone. The chain combines TRBV29-1 with TRBJ2-1; D is possibly TRBD2 (5 bases). From germline, CDR1 is SQVTM and CDR2 ANQGSEA. V lost 7 bases, J lost 2 bases, and 15 bases lay in between. The CDR3 totals 14 residues. As DNA, the CDR3 is TGCAGCGCACCTAGCTGGGTCGCCTACAATGAGCAGTTCTTC. It yields the protein CSAPSWVAYNEQFF.

The CDR3 protein is CASSTARETDTQYF. In nucleotides, the CDR3 is TGCGCCAGCAGTACAGCCAGGGAAACAGATACGCAGTATTTT. The chain joins TRBV10-1 to TRBJ2-3, with a weak D call TRBD1 (5 bases). The germline CDR1 and CDR2 sequences are WNHNN and SYGVQD (reference sequence). Trimming pared 5 bases from V and 3 bases from J, leaving 12 bases between. CDR3 length: 14 amino acids.

The J gene is TRBJ2-3, the V gene TRBV4-1; TRBD1 matches at 7 bases. CDR3 size: 18 residues. J lost 0 bases, V lost 7 bases, and 16 bases had no gene match. Germline CDR1 and CDR2: MGHRA and YSYEKL. CDR3 sequence reads: CASNPLNRGGGSTDTQYF. The CDR3 DNA follows: TGCGCCAGCAACCCCCTGAACAGGGGCGGCGGGAGCACAGATACGCAGTATTTT.

The genes are TRBV18 and TRBJ2-3; a possible D gene is TRBD2 (6 bases). The V gene's germline CDR1 is KGHSH and CDR2 LQKENI. CDR3 length equals 16 residues. Deletions cut 4 bases from V and 4 bases from J, with 18 bases between. The CDR3 DNA sequence: TGTGCCAGCTCACGACCCGGTCCAGGGAGGTCAGATACGCAGTATTTT. This sequence encodes CASSRPGPGRSDTQYF.

CDR3 sequence reads: CASSLARTKHMNTEAFF. The CDR3 bases are TGTGCCAGCAGCTTAGCCAGGACTAAACACATGAACACTGAAGCTTTCTTT. The chain links TRBV7-8 to TRBJ1-1, with D unclear. V was shortened by 0 bases and J by 0 bases, with 14 bases between the two germline ends. Germline values: CDR1 SGHVS, CDR2 FQNEAQ. The CDR3 contains 17 residues. Full variable domain (missing parts from reference TRBV7-8 and TRBJ1-1): GAGVSQSPRYKVAKRGQDVALRCDPISGHVSLFWYQQALGQGPEFLTYFQNEAQLDKSGLPSDRFFAERPEGSVSTLKIQRTQQEDSAVYLCASSLARTKHMNTEAFFGQGTRLTVV.

The CDR3 DNA reads TGTGCCAGCAGCTTAGCTGACAGGGGTGGCGGCTACACCTTC. Encoded protein: CASSLADRGGGYTF. This sequence joins TRBV7-9 and TRBJ1-2; 8 positions match TRBD1. Germline CDR1 SEHNR, CDR2 FQNEAQ (reference sequence). After removal of 0 bases from V and 8 bases from J, the junction contained 5 bases not matched to a gene. The CDR3 loop spans 14 amino acids.

The V and J genes are TRBV2 and TRBJ2-7; 9 nucleotides align to TRBD2. Germline V gene data show CDR1 as SNHLY and CDR2 as FYNNEI. V dropped 7 bases and J dropped 9; count of bases not matched to a gene: 16. The CDR3 extends over 15 amino acids. The CDR3 nucleotides read TGTGCCAGCATTTCCGGCGCGGGAGGGCCGGGAGGGCAGTACTTC. Amino acids: CASISGAGGPGGQYF.

The chain has TRBV2 and TRBJ2-7, with TRBD2 identical over 10 bases. V lost 4 bases and J lost 6; bases outside the gene matches: 3. The V gene's germline CDR1 is SNHLY and CDR2 FYNNEI. This CDR3 spans 13 amino acids. CDR3 in amino acids: CASSGLAGAEQYF. Written as DNA, the CDR3 is TGTGCCAGCAGTGGTCTAGCGGGAGCCGAGCAGTACTTC.

V and J are TRBV10-1 and TRBJ2-1; the D is unclear. CDR3 size: 16 residues. Germline loops: CDR1 WNHNN, CDR2 SYGVQD (reference sequence). V lost 3 bases and J 0 bases, leaving 12 bases between the germline ends. The CDR3: CASSEDPEPSYNEQFF. The CDR3 DNA reads as TGCGCCAGCAGTGAAGACCCCGAACCCTCCTACAATGAGCAGTTCTTC.

J is TRBJ2-1 and V is TRBV7-3; D perhaps matches TRBD2 (6 bases). From germline, CDR1 is SGHTA and CDR2 FQGTGA. The V end was cut by 4 bases, the J end by 3 bases, with 19 bases between. The CDR3 is made up of 17 amino acids. The CDR3 DNA is TGTGCCAGCAGCTCGGACCGAGCGGGTTTTTTCTACAATGAGCAGTTCTTC. It specifies CASSSDRAGFFYNEQFF.

The chain links TRBV7-6 to TRBJ2-2; 7 bases are shared with TRBD2. CDR3 length: 17 amino acids. Germline CDR1 and CDR2: SGHVS and FNYEAQ. Trimming at V came to 1 base and at J to 0 bases, leaving 5 bases not matched to a gene. DNA for the CDR3: TGTGCCAGCAGCTTAGTTTTCGGGACTACGAACACCGGGGAGCTGTTTTTT. Amino acid sequence: CASSLVFGTTNTGELFF.

Comments on this clone: Other DNA sequences in the sample encode the same CDR3. J is TRBJ2-7 and V is TRBV6-5; 7 bases line up with TRBD2. V was pared by 0 bases and J by 1 base, with 3 bases of the junction left unmatched. This CDR3 contains 15 residues. Germline lookup yields CDR1 MNHEY and CDR2 SVGAGI. CDR3 loop: CASSYSGGSSYEQYF. CDR3 DNA sequence: TGTGCCAGCAGTTACTCGGGCGGGAGTTCCTACGAGCAGTACTTC.